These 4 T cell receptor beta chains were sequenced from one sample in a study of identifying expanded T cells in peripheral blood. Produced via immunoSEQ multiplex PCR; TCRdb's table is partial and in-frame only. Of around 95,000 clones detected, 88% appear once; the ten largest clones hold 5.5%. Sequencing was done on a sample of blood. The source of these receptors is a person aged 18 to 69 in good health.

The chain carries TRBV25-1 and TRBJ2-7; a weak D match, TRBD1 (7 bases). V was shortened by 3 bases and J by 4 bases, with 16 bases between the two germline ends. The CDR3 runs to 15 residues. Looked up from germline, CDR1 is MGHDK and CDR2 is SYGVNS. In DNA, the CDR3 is TGTGCCAGCAGTGATGACAGGGCGGGAAATTACGAGCAGTACTTC. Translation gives CASSDDRAGNYEQYF.

For the CDR3, the DNA is TGTGCCAGCGGAGCGGGGGCTAGCTCCTACAATGAGCAGTTCTTC. It specifies CASGAGASSYNEQFF. This chain connects TRBV27 to TRBJ2-1; TRBD2 agrees at 8 bases. The V segment lost 8 bases and the J segment 0 bases; nucleotides outside the gene matches: 6. Germline V gives CDR1 MNHEY, CDR2 SMNVEV (reference sequence). The CDR3 extends over 15 amino acids.

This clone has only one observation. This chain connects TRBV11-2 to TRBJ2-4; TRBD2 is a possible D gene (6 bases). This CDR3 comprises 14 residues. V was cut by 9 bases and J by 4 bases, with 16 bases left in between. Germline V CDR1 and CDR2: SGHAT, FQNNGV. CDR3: CASRAPREKNIQYF. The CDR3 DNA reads TGTGCCAGTCGGGCACCCCGGGAGAAAAACATTCAGTACTTC.

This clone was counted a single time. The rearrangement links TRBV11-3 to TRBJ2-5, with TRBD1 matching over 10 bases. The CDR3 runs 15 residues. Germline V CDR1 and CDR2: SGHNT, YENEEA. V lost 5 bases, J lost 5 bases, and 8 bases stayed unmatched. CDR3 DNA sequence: TGTGCCAGCAGCCCGAGACAGGGGGCGCGTGAGACCCAGTACTTC. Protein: CASSPRQGARETQYF.